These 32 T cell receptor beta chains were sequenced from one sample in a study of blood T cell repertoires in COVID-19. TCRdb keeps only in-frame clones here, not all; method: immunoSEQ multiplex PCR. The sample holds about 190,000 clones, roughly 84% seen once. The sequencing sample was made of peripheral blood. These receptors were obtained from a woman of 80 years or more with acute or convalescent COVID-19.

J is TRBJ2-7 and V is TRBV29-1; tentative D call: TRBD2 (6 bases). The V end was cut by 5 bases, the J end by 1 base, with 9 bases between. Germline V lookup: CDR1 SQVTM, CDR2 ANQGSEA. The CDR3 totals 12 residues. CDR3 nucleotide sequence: TGCAGCGTTATACTAGCATCCTACGAGCAGTACTTC. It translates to CSVILASYEQYF.

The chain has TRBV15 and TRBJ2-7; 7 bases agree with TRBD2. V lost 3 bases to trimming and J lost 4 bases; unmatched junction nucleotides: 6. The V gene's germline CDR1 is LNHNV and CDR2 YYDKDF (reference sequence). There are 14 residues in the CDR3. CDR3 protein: CATSSQAGAYEQYF. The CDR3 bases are TGTGCCACCAGCAGCCAGGCGGGAGCATACGAGCAGTACTTC.

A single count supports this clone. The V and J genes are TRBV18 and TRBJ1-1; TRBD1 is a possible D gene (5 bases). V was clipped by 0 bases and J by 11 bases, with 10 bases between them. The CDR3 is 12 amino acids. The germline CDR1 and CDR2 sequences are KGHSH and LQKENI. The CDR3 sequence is CASSPPKGRAFF. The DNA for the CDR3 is TGTGCCAGCTCACCACCGAAGGGGAGGGCTTTCTTT.

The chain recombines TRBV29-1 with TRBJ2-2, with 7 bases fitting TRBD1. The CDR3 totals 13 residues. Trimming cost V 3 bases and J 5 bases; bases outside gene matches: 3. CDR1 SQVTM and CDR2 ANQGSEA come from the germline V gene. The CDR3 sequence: CSVERQGTGELFF. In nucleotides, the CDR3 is TGCAGCGTTGAGAGACAGGGTACCGGGGAGCTGTTTTTT.

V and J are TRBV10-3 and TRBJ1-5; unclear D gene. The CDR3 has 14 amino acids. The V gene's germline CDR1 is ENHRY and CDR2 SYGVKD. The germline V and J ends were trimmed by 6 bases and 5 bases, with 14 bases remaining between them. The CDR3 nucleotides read TGTGCCATCAGCCCGACTGATTTTGATCAGCCCCAGCATTTT. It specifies CAISPTDFDQPQHF.

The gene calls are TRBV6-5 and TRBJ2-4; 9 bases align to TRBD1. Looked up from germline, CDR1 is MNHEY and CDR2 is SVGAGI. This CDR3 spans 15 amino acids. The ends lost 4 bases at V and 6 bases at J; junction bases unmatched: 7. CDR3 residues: CASSSPRTGVNIQYF. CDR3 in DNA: TGTGCCAGCAGTTCACCTCGGACAGGGGTAAACATTCAGTACTTC.

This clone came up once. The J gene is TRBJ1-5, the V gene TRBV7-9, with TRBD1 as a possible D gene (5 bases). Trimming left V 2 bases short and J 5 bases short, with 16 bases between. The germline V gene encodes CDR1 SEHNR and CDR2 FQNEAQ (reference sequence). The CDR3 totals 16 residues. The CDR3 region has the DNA TGTGCCAGCAGCTTAATTGGCCCGACGGGGGATCAGCCCCAGCATTTT. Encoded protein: CASSLIGPTGDQPQHF.

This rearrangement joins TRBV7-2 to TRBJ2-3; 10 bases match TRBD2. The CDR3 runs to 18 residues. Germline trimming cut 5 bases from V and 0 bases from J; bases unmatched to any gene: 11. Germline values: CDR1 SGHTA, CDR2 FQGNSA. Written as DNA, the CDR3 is TGTGCCAGCAGCGAGCTAGGAGCGGGAGGGCCTAGCACAGATACGCAGTATTTT. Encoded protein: CASSELGAGGPSTDTQYF.

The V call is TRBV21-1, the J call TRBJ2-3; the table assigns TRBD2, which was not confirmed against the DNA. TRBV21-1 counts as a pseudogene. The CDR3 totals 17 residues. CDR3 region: CASSKVPLAGGPDTQYF. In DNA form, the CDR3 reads TGTGCCAGCAGCAAAGTGCCCCTAGCGGGAGGGCCCGATACGCAGTATTTT.

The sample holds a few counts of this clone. The CDR3: CASSHRQSYGYTF. In nucleotides, the CDR3 is TGCGCCAGCAGCCACCGACAGAGCTATGGCTACACCTTC. This chain links TRBV4-3 with TRBJ1-2, with a possible D match to TRBD1 (5 bases). The germline gives CDR1 LGHNA, CDR2 YSLEER. Trimming took off 3 bases at V and 4 bases at J, with 9 bases between the two ends. CDR3 length: 13 residues.

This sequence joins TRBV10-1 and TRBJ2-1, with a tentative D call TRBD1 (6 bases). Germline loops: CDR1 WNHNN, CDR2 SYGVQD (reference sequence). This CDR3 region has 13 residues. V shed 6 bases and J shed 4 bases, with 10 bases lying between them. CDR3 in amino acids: CASSLGQYNEQFF. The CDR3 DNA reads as TGCGCCAGCAGCCTCGGACAGTACAATGAGCAGTTCTTC.

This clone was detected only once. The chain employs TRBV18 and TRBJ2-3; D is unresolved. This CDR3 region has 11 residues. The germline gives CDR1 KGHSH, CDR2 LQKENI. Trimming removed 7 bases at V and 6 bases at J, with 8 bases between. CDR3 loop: CASFQADTQYF. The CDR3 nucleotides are TGTGCCAGCTTCCAAGCGGATACGCAGTATTTT.

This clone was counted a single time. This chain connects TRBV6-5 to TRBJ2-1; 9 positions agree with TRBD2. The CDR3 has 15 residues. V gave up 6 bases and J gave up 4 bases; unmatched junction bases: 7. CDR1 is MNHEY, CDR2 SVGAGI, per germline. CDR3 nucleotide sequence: TGTGCCAGCAGCCGCAGCGGGGGGACTTACAATGAGCAGTTCTTC. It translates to CASSRSGGTYNEQFF.

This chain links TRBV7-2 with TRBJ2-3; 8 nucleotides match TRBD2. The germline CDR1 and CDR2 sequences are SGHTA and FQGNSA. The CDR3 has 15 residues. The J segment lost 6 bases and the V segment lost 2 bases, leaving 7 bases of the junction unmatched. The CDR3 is CASSLLGLAGDTQYF. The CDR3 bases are TGTGCCAGCAGCTTACTCGGACTAGCCGGGGATACGCAGTATTTT.

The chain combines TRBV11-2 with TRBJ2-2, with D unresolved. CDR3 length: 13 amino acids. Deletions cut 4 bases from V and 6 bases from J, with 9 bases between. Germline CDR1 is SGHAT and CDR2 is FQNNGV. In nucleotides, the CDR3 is TGTGCCAGCAGCTCGACGCGGCCCGGGGAGCTGTTTTTT. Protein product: CASSSTRPGELFF.

The CDR3 DNA is TGTGCCAGCAGCGTAGGAGGTGGAGGGGGGGTAGGGCCCCAGCATTTT. It translates to CASSVGGGGGVGPQHF. This chain joins TRBV9 and TRBJ1-5, with D possibly being TRBD1 (6 bases). The CDR3 contains 16 residues. V gave up 0 bases and J gave up 9 bases, with 19 bases separating them. CDR1 is SGDLS, CDR2 YYNGEE, per germline.

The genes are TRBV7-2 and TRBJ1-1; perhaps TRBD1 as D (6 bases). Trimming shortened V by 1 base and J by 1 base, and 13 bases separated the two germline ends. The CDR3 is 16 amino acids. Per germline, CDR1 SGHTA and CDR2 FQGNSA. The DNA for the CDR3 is TGTGCCAGCAGCTTAGGCTGGACAGCGGCGAACACTGAAGCTTTCTTT. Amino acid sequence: CASSLGWTAANTEAFF.

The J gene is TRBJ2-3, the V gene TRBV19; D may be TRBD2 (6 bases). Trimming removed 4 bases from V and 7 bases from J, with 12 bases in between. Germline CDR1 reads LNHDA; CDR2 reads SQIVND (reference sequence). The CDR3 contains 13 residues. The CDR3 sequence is CASSTMEGYTQYF. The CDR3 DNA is TGTGCCAGTAGTACGATGGAGGGCTATACGCAGTATTTT.

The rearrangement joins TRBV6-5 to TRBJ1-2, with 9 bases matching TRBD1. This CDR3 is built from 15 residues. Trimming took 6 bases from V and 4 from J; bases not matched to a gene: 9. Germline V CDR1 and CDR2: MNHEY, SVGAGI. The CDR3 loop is CASRQQGAVIYGYTF. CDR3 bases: TGTGCCAGCAGACAACAGGGGGCCGTCATCTATGGCTACACCTTC.

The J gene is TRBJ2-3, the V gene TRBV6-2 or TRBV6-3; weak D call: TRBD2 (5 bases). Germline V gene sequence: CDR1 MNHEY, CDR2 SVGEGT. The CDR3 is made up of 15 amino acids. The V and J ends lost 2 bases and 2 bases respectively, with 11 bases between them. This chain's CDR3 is CASSYEGSYTDTQYF. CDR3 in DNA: TGTGCCAGCAGTTACGAGGGCAGTTACACAGATACGCAGTATTTT.

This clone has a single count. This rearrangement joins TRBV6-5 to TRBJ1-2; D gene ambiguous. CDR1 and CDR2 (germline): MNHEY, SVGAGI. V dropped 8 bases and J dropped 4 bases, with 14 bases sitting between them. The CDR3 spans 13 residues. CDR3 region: CASRNIQTYGYTF. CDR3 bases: TGTGCCAGCCGGAACATACAGACCTATGGCTACACCTTC.

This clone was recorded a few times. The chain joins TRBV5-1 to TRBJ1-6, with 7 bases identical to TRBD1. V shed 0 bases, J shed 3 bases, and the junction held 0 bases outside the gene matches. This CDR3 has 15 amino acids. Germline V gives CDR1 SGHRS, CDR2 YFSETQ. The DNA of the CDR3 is TGCGCCAGCAGCTTGGACAGGGGCTATAATTCACCCCTCCACTTT. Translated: CASSLDRGYNSPLHF. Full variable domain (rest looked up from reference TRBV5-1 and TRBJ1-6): KAGVTQTPRYLIKTRGQQVTLSCSPISGHRSVSWYQQTPGQGLQFLFEYFSETQRNKGNFPGRFSGRQFSNSRSEMNVSTLELGDSALYLCASSLDRGYNSPLHFGNGTRLTVT.

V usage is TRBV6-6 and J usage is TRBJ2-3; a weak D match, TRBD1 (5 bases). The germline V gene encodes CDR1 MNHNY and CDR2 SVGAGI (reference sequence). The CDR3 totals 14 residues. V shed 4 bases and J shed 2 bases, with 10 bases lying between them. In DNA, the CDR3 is TGTGCCAGCAGTTTCAGGGTTCCCACAGATACGCAGTATTTT. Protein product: CASSFRVPTDTQYF.

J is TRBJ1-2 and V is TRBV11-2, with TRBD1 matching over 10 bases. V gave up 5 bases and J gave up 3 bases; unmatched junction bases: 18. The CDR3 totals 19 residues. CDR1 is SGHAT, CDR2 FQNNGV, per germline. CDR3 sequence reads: CASSIIWGDRGYDDYGYTF. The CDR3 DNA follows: TGTGCCAGCAGCATCATTTGGGGGGACAGGGGATACGACGACTATGGCTACACCTTC.

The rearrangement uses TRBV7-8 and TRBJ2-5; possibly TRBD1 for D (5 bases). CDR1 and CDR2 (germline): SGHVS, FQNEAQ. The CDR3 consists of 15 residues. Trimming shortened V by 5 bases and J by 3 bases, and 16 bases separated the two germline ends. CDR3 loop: CASSDPPGLEETQYF. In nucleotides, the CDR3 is TGTGCCAGCAGCGACCCACCAGGGCTGGAAGAGACCCAGTACTTC.

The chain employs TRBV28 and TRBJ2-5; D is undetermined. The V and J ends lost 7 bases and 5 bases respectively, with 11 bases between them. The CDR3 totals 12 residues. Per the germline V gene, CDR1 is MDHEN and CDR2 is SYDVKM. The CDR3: CASTRVQETQYF. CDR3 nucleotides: TGTGCCAGCACCCGTGTCCAGGAGACCCAGTACTTC.

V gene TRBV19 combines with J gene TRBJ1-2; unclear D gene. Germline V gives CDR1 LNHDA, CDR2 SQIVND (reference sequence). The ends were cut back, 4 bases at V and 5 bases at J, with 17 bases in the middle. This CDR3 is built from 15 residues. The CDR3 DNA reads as TGTGCCAGTAGTAGGAGGGTTCGGGGAGAATATGGCTACACCTTC. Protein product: CASSRRVRGEYGYTF.

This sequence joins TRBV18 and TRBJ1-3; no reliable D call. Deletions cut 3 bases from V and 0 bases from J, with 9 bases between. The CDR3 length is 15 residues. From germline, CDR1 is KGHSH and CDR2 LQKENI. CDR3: CASSPSVYSGNTIYF. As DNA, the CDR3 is TGTGCCAGCTCACCGTCAGTTTACTCTGGAAACACCATATATTTT.

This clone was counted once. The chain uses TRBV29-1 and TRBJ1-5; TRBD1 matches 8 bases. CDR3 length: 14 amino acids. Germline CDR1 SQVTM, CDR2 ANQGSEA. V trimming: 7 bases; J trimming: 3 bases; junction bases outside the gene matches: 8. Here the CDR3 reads CSATTGALNQPQHF. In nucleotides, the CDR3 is TGCAGCGCCACGACAGGGGCCCTCAATCAGCCCCAGCATTTT.

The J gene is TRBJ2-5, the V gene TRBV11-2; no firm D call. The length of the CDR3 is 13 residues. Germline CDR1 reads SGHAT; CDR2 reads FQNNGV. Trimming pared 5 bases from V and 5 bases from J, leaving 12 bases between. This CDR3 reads CASSRSGVETQYF. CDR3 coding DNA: TGTGCCAGCAGCCGCAGTGGAGTGGAGACCCAGTACTTC.

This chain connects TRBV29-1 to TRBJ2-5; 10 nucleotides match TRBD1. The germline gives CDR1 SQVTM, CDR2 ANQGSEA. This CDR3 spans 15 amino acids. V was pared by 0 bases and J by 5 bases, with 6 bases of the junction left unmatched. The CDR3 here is CSVEDWGQGFETQYF. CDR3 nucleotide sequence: TGCAGCGTTGAAGATTGGGGACAGGGGTTTGAGACCCAGTACTTC.

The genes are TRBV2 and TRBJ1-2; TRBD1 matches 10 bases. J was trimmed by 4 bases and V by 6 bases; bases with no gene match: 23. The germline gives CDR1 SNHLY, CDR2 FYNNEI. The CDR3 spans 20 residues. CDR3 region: CASRQIPMGDRGRLGYGYTF. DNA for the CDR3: TGTGCCAGCAGGCAAATACCTATGGGGGACAGGGGACGTTTGGGCTATGGCTACACCTTC.